This TCR beta chain was sequenced in a study of cytomegalovirus exposure and HLA in healthy donors. Whole-study findings and limits: In presence/absence analyses, roughly uniform sequencing depth across donors was assumed. CMV serostatus was the sole immune exposure data available. A later analysis linked a missense variant in DCLRE1C to the trimming of TCR beta V and J genes.

Researchers ran the PCR with 60 Vbeta and 13 Jbeta primers. Original processing methods: Tens of millions of unique TCR beta chains, roughly 11 million of them shared, were counted by a later analysis. The data were produced by immunoSEQ multiplex PCR, yet TCRdb's version contains in-frame clones alone and is incomplete. V and J calls and clone size are as listed in that table; D and trimming were resolved from the DNA. In the table there are around 140,000 clones, roughly 80% of which are singletons. In the case of this clone: Its antigen is unknown. One end of the junction does not line up with germline, which may come from a read error.

The source material was PBMCs. This receptor was taken from a woman in her 30s in good health and CMV-seronegative.

In DNA, the CDR3 is TGTTCCAGCAGCCCTCGAAGTAGCGGGCAGAACACCGGGGAGCTGTTTTTT. Its translation is CSSSPRSSGQNTGELFF. This chain links TRBV7-9 with TRBJ2-2, with 7 bases that match TRBD2. Germline V lookup: CDR1 SEHNR, CDR2 FQNEAQ (reference sequence). The CDR3 contains 17 residues. Drawing the rest from reference TRBV7-9 and TRBJ2-2, the complete variable domain is DTGVSQNPRHKITKRGQNVTFRCDPISEHNRLYWYRQTLGQGPEFLTYFQNEAQLEKSRLLSDRFSAERPKGSFSTLEIQRTEQGDSAMYLCSSSPRSSGQNTGELFFGEGSRLTVL.